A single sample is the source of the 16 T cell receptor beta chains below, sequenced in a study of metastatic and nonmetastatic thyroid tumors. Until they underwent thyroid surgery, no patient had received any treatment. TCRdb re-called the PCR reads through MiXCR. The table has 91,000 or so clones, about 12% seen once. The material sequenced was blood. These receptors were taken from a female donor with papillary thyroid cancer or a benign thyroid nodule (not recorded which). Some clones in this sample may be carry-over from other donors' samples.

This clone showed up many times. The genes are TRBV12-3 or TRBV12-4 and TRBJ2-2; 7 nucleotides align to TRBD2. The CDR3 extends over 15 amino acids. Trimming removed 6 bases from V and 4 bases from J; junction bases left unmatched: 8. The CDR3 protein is CASSWTRPTTGELFF. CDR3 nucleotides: TGTGCCAGCAGCTGGACTAGACCAACCACCGGGGAGCTGTTTTTT.

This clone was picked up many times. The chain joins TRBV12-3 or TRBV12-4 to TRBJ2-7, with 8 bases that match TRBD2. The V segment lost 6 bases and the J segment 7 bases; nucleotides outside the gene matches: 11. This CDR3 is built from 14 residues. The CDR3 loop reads CASSRAGALVEQYF. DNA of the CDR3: TGTGCCAGCAGCCGAGCGGGAGCTCTAGTAGAGCAGTACTTC.

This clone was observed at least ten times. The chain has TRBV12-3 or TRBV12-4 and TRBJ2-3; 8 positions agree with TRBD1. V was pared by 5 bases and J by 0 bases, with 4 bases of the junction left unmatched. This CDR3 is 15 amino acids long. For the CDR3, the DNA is TGTGCCAGCAGTGGACAGGGATTTAGCACAGATACGCAGTATTTT. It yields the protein CASSGQGFSTDTQYF.

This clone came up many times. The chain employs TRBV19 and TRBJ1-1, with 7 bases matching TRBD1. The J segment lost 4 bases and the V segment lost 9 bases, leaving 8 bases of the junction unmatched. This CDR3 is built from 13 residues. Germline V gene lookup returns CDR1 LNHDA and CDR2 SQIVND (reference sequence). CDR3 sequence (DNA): TGTGCCAGCCTACAGGGGTTGGGCACTGAAGCTTTCTTT. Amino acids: CASLQGLGTEAFF.

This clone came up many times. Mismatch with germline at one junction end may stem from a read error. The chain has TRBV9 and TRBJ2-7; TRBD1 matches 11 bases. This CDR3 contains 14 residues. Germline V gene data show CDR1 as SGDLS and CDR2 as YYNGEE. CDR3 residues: CASSIGQGAAERYF. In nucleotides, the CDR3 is TGTGCCAGCAGCATTGGACAGGGGGCTGCCGAGCGGTACTTC.

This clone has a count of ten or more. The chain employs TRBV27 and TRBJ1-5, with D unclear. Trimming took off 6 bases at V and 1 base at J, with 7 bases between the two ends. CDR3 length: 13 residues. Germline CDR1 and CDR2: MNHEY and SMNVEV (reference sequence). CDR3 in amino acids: CASSLRSNQPQHF. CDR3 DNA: TGTGCCAGCAGCCTCAGGAGCAATCAGCCCCAGCATTTT.

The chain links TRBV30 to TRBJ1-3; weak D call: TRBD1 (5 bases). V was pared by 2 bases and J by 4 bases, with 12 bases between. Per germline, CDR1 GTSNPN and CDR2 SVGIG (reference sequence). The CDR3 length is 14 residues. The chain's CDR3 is CAWSSGGGGNTIYF. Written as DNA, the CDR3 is TGTGCCTGGAGTTCCGGGGGGGGAGGAAACACCATATATTTT.

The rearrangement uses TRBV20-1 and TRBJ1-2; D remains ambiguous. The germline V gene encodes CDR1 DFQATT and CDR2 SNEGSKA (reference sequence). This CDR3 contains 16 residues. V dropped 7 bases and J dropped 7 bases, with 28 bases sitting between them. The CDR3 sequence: CSGKEVRENLRRGYTF. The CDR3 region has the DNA TGCAGTGGGAAAGAGGTCCGGGAAAATTTGAGGCGTGGCTACACCTTC.

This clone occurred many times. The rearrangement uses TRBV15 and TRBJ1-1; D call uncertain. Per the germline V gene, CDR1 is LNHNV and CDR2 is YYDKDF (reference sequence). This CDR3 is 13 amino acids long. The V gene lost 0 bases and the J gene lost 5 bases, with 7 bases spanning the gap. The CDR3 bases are TGTGCCACCAGCAGAGAAAGTGGGACTGAAGCTTTCTTT. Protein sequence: CATSRESGTEAFF.

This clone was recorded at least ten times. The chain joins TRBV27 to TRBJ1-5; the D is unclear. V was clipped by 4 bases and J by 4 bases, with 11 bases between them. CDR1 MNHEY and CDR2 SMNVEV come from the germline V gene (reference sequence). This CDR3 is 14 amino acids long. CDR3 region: CASSSYRANQPQHF. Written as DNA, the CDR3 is TGTGCCAGCAGTTCGTATAGGGCAAATCAGCCCCAGCATTTT.

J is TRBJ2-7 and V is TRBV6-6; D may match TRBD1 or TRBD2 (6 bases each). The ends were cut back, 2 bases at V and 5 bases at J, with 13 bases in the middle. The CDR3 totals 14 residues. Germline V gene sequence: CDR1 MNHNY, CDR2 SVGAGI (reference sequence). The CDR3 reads CASSYEAGEDEQYF. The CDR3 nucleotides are TGTGCCAGCAGTTACGAGGCAGGGGAGGACGAGCAGTACTTC.

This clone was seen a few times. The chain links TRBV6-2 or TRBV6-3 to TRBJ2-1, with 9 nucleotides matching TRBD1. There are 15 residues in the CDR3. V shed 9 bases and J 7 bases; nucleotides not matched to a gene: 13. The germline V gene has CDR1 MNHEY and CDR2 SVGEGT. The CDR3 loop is CARHIFGTGINEQFF. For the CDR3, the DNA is TGTGCCAGACATATATTCGGGACAGGGATAAATGAGCAGTTCTTC.

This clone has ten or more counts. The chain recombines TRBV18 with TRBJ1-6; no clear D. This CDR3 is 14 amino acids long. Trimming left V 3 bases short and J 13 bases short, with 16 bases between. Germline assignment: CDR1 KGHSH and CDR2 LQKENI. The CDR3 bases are TGTGCCAGCTCACCCTCACCGGACGGTGCCCCCCTCCACTTT. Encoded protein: CASSPSPDGAPLHF.

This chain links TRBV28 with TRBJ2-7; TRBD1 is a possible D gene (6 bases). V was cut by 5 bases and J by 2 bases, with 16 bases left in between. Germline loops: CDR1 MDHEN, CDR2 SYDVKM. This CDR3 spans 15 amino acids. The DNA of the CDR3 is TGTGCCAGCAGTGCACCCGGGACATATCCCTACGAGCAGTACTTC. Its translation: CASSAPGTYPYEQYF.

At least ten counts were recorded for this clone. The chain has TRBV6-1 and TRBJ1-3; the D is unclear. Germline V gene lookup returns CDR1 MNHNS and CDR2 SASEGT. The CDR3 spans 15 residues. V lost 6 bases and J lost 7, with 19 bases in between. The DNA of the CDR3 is TGTGCCAGCAGAGCGGAATCTAGGAGCAGGAACACCATATATTTT. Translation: CASRAESRSRNTIYF.

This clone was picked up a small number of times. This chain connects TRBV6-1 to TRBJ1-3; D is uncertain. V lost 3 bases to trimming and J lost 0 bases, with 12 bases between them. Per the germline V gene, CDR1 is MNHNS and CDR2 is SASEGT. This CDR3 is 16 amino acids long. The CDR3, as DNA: TGTGCCAGCAGTGAGAGGAGGGAAGCCTCTGGAAACACCATATATTTT. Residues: CASSERREASGNTIYF.